What follows describes a single T cell receptor (beta chain). TCRdb analysed the RT-PCR reads with MiXCR anew, one entry per CDR3 protein. The table has more than 550,000 distinct CDR3 sequences, 13% to 15% seen once. With 6 bases removed from V and 8 bases from J, the gap between germline ends came to 28 bases. From germline, CDR1 is LGHNT and CDR2 FRNRAP. This CDR3 has 17 amino acids. The chain combines TRBV12-5 with TRBJ1-1, with a weak D call TRBD1 (6 bases). This clonotype originated in a female donor in good health, serving as a healthy control. Sequences were obtained from memory CD4+ T cells from blood. CDR3 sequence (DNA): TGTGCTAGTGGGCCCGGACAGAGGAACTCAGACCTCAACGAAGCTTTCTTT. This sequence encodes CASGPGQRNSDLNEAFF.